Below are 14 T cell receptor beta chains sequenced from a single sample in a study of blood T cell repertoires in COVID-19. TCRdb's copy holds only in-frame clones and misses some; the assay was immunoSEQ multiplex PCR. The table records about 60,000 clones, approximately 82% of them present only once. The sample taken for sequencing was peripheral blood. The receptors derive from a woman of 80 years or more with acute or convalescent COVID-19.

The rearrangement joins TRBV25-1 to TRBJ2-1; perhaps TRBD2 as D (6 bases). The CDR3 consists of 18 residues. Trimming pared 3 bases from V and 0 bases from J, leaving 18 bases between. Germline CDR1 is MGHDK and CDR2 is SYGVNS. CDR3 DNA sequence: TGTGCCAGCAGTGATTACTCAGGACTACCTACCTCCTACAATGAGCAGTTCTTC. Residues: CASSDYSGLPTSYNEQFF. Full variable domain (rest looked up from reference TRBV25-1 and TRBJ2-1): EADIYQTPRYLVIGTGKKITLECSQTMGHDKMYWYQQDPGMELHLIHYSYGVNSTEKGDLSSESTVSRIRTEHFPLTLESARPSHTSQYLCASSDYSGLPTSYNEQFFGPGTRLTVL.

This rearrangement joins TRBV6-1 to TRBJ2-7, with D hard to call. Trimming took off 3 bases at V and 3 bases at J, with 12 bases between the two ends. Germline V gene lookup returns CDR1 MNHNS and CDR2 SASEGT. The CDR3 contains 14 residues. The CDR3 region has the DNA TGTGCCAGCAGTGATGGCAGAGCGAGCTACGAGCAGTACTTC. Its protein product is CASSDGRASYEQYF.

The V and J genes are TRBV6-5 and TRBJ2-7, with D perhaps matching TRBD2 (6 bases). This CDR3 region has 14 residues. Trimming took 6 bases from V and 5 from J, leaving 17 bases between them. The germline CDR1 and CDR2 sequences are MNHEY and SVGAGI. The CDR3, as DNA: TGTGCCAGCAGGGAGGGGCCATCCAGGGACGAGCAGTACTTC. It encodes CASREGPSRDEQYF.

This chain joins TRBV5-1 and TRBJ1-6, with D maybe TRBD1 (6 bases). Germline CDR1 SGHRS, CDR2 YFSETQ. V was trimmed by 2 bases and J by 7 bases, leaving 10 bases between them. The CDR3 is 14 residues long. The chain's CDR3 is CASSFGDNNSPLHF. Written as DNA, the CDR3 is TGCGCCAGCAGCTTCGGGGACAACAATTCACCCCTCCACTTT.

This sequence joins TRBV2 and TRBJ2-1, with 8 bases matching TRBD2. CDR1 and CDR2 (germline): SNHLY, FYNNEI. The CDR3 has 15 amino acids. Trimming at V came to 4 bases and at J to 5 bases, leaving 7 bases not matched to a gene. This CDR3 reads CASSGISGAHNEQFF. The CDR3 coding sequence is TGTGCCAGCAGTGGGATTAGCGGGGCCCACAATGAGCAGTTCTTC.

The J gene is TRBJ1-1, the V gene TRBV28, with 8 positions matching TRBD1. This CDR3 contains 15 residues. Germline V lookup: CDR1 MDHEN, CDR2 SYDVKM. J gave up 5 bases and V 6 bases, and 11 bases lay outside the gene matches. CDR3 bases: TGTGCCAGCAGACGAAGACAGGGGAGATGGACTGAAGCTTTCTTT. This encodes CASRRRQGRWTEAFF.

The CDR3 DNA is TGTGCCAGCAGCCCTGGTTGGAGGACTGACAATGAGCAGTTCTTC. This gives the protein CASSPGWRTDNEQFF. The V call is TRBV11-2, the J call TRBJ2-1, with D possibly TRBD2 on 5 matching bases. The germline V gene has CDR1 SGHAT and CDR2 FQNNGV. V lost 5 bases and J 5 bases, leaving 16 bases between the germline ends. This CDR3 is built from 15 residues.

The genes are TRBV7-9 and TRBJ1-1, with 10 bases matching TRBD1. The germline gives CDR1 SEHNR, CDR2 FQNEAQ (reference sequence). The CDR3 totals 15 residues. V gave up 5 bases and J gave up 5 bases; unmatched junction bases: 8. CDR3 nucleotides: TGTGCCAGCAGCGGACGGACAGGGGGACGGACTGAAGCTTTCTTT. Protein sequence: CASSGRTGGRTEAFF.

The chain couples TRBV4-1 to TRBJ2-2; 12 positions match TRBD2. The CDR3 has 18 residues. Germline V gene sequence: CDR1 MGHRA, CDR2 YSYEKL. V lost 3 bases and J lost 0; bases outside the gene matches: 5. The CDR3 DNA reads as TGCGCCAGCAGCCAGGCCGGGACTAGCGGGTCGAACACCGGGGAGCTGTTTTTT. This translates into CASSQAGTSGSNTGELFF.

This clone was counted a few times. The V and J genes are TRBV28 and TRBJ2-3; 10 positions match TRBD2. CDR1 and CDR2 (germline): MDHEN, SYDVKM. The CDR3 has 17 amino acids. The V gene end was trimmed by 5 bases and the J gene end by 2 bases; junction bases not matched to a gene: 10. For the CDR3, the DNA is TGTGCCAGCAGTCCACTCGGGAGCGGGGGGGACACAGATACGCAGTATTTT. Its protein is CASSPLGSGGDTDTQYF.

V usage is TRBV7-6 and J usage is TRBJ2-3, with TRBD2 matching over 9 bases. After removal of 5 bases from V and 1 base from J, the junction contained 4 bases not matched to a gene. This CDR3 comprises 15 residues. Germline-derived CDR1 and CDR2 are SGHVS and FNYEAQ. CDR3 loop: CASSQWTSGTDTQYF. Here the CDR3 DNA reads TGTGCCAGCAGCCAATGGACTAGCGGCACAGATACGCAGTATTTT.

V is TRBV18 and J is TRBJ1-1; weak D call: TRBD1 (6 bases). The germline V gene has CDR1 KGHSH and CDR2 LQKENI. The CDR3 totals 12 residues. Trimming pared 6 bases from V and 9 bases from J, leaving 14 bases between. The CDR3, as DNA: TGTGCCAGCTCCCGGCCCCAGGGGAAAGCTTTCTTT. Its protein product is CASSRPQGKAFF.

The V gene is TRBV6-5, the J gene TRBJ1-5, with D unclear. Trimming removed 7 bases at V and 2 bases at J, with 9 bases between. Germline CDR1 is MNHEY and CDR2 is SVGAGI. This CDR3 has 13 amino acids. CDR3: CASTPFGNQPQHF. CDR3 nucleotides: TGTGCCAGCACCCCATTTGGCAATCAGCCCCAGCATTTT.

The chain links TRBV29-1 to TRBJ1-1, with 11 bases aligning to TRBD1. This CDR3 comprises 14 residues. Germline V CDR1 and CDR2: SQVTM, ANQGSEA. Losses at the gene ends were 2 bases for V and 11 bases for J; bases not matched to a gene: 10. As DNA, the CDR3 is TGCAGCGTTGAATACGATGGACAGGGGGCACGGGCTTTCTTT. Translating it yields CSVEYDGQGARAFF.